The 10 T cell receptor beta chains below come from one sample, sequenced in a study of CD8+ T cells in alopecia areata. The treatment was: oral pan-JAK inhibitor, 5-10 mg twice daily. The sequencing template was cDNA reverse transcribed from extracted RNA. TCRdb keeps only in-frame clones here, not all; method: immunoSEQ multiplex PCR. The sample consists of a few hundred thousand clones, approximately 72% of them appearing once. The sequences come from CD4+ T cells sorted from blood, collected at roughly week 45, from a patient treated with tofacitinib. Receptors originate from a human donor with alopecia areata.

The table lists this clone with a few counts. The chain recombines TRBV6-1 with TRBJ1-5; no definite D call. The CDR3 totals 13 residues. The V end lost 5 bases, the J end lost 3 bases, and 8 bases lay between the germline ends. Germline V lookup: CDR1 MNHNS, CDR2 SASEGT. The chain's CDR3 is CASSLLDNQPQHF. The CDR3, as DNA: TGTGCCAGCAGTCTCCTTGACAATCAGCCCCAGCATTTT.

This clone was seen a few times. V is TRBV30 and J is TRBJ1-1, with TRBD1 matching 8 bases. The CDR3 length is 14 residues. V gave up 6 bases and J gave up 3 bases; unmatched junction bases: 9. Germline V gene sequence: CDR1 GTSNPN, CDR2 SVGIG (reference sequence). CDR3: CACLSDRVYTEAFF. As DNA, the CDR3 is TGTGCCTGCCTCTCGGACAGGGTATACACTGAAGCTTTCTTT.

There are a few counts of this clone. This sequence joins TRBV7-3 and TRBJ1-1; D uncertain. There are 13 residues in the CDR3. Germline V CDR1 and CDR2: SGHTA, FQGTGA. V was pared by 2 bases and J by 1 base, with 5 bases between. The CDR3 coding sequence is TGTGCCAGCAGCTTATGGGAGAACACTGAAGCTTTCTTT. As protein: CASSLWENTEAFF. The full variable domain, its missing parts supplied by reference TRBV7-3 and TRBJ1-1, is GAGVSQTPSNKVTEKGKYVELRCDPISGHTALYWYRQSLGQGPEFLIYFQGTGAADDSGLPNDRFFAVRPEGSVSTLKIQRTERGDSAVYLCASSLWENTEAFFGQGTRLTVV.

J is TRBJ2-3 and V is TRBV7-2, with 9 bases matching TRBD1. CDR3 length equals 15 residues. The germline CDR1 and CDR2 sequences are SGHTA and FQGNSA. V dropped 5 bases and J dropped 6; count of bases not matched to a gene: 9. The CDR3 sequence is CASSTRQGGMDTQYF. Written as DNA, the CDR3 is TGTGCCAGCAGCACCCGACAGGGGGGTATGGATACGCAGTATTTT.

This clone turned up a few times. This rearrangement joins TRBV10-2 to TRBJ1-6, with D possibly matching TRBD1 (6 bases). The germline V gene has CDR1 WSHSY and CDR2 SAAADI. The CDR3 runs 13 residues. The germline V and J ends were trimmed by 7 bases and 8 bases, with 12 bases remaining between them. The CDR3 is CASTGGRDSPLHF. The CDR3, as DNA: TGCGCCAGCACTGGGGGCAGAGATTCACCCCTCCACTTT.

V usage is TRBV30 and J usage is TRBJ1-5, with 10 bases that match TRBD1. CDR1 and CDR2 (germline): GTSNPN, SVGIG (reference sequence). Germline trimming cut 7 bases from V and 4 bases from J; bases unmatched to any gene: 7. The CDR3 has 14 residues. The CDR3 nucleotides read TGTGCCTTGACCGGGACAGGGGATAATCAGCCCCAGCATTTT. The encoded protein is CALTGTGDNQPQHF.

This clone was counted only a few times. This chain joins TRBV29-1 and TRBJ2-1, with unresolved D. V was pared by 5 bases and J by 10 bases, with 15 bases between. Germline V gene data show CDR1 as SQVTM and CDR2 as ANQGSEA. The CDR3 covers 12 residues. CDR3 loop: CSVSPGGREQFF. DNA of the CDR3: TGCAGCGTTTCCCCTGGCGGACGCGAGCAGTTCTTC.

J is TRBJ1-1 and V is TRBV5-6, with D uncertain. V was shortened by 1 base and J by 5 bases, with 12 bases between the two germline ends. Germline V gives CDR1 SGHDT, CDR2 YYEEEE. The CDR3 is made up of 14 amino acids. In DNA, the CDR3 is TGTGCCAGCAGCTTGATCGTGGGGAGAACTGAAGCTTTCTTT. Encoded protein: CASSLIVGRTEAFF.

The V call is TRBV11-2, the J call TRBJ2-3; D gene ambiguous. CDR3 length: 14 amino acids. CDR1 and CDR2 from the germline V gene are SGHAT and FQNNGV. Between the trimmed V and J ends, which lost 5 bases and 4 bases, there was a span of 13 bases. CDR3 coding DNA: TGTGCCAGCAGCCCTCTCGGGCGTGCAGATACGCAGTATTTT. Translated, it gives CASSPLGRADTQYF.

CDR3 loop: CASSTGLEQFF. The DNA of the CDR3 is TGTGCCAGCAGCACAGGACTTGAGCAGTTCTTC. This chain links TRBV7-2 with TRBJ2-1; either TRBD1 or TRBD2 may fit D (5 bases each). From germline, CDR1 is SGHTA and CDR2 FQGNSA. The CDR3 contains 11 residues. V dropped 5 bases and J dropped 9 bases, with 8 bases sitting between them.